The next 20 T cell receptor beta chains were all read from a single sample in a study of cytomegalovirus exposure and HLA in healthy donors. The PCR made use of 60 Vbeta and 13 Jbeta primers. TCRdb's copy holds only in-frame clones and misses some; the assay was immunoSEQ multiplex PCR. The data contain around 260,000 clones, 80% of them singletons. Sequenced sample: PBMCs. The receptor set was obtained from a girl aged 2-10 years in good health and CMV-seronegative.

With regard to this clone: The sample holds other DNA sequences that translate to the same CDR3. The chain recombines TRBV27 with TRBJ2-7; TRBD1 agrees at 7 bases. The V segment lost 8 bases and the J segment 1 base; nucleotides outside the gene matches: 5. Germline V gene sequence: CDR1 MNHEY, CDR2 SMNVEV (reference sequence). CDR3 size: 13 residues. CDR3 bases: TGTGCCAGCTCGCCGGGACAGTCCTACGAGCAGTACTTC. Its protein product is CASSPGQSYEQYF.

V gene TRBV7-8 combines with J gene TRBJ2-1; 10 bases agree with TRBD2. The length of the CDR3 is 18 residues. From germline, CDR1 is SGHVS and CDR2 FQNEAQ. Losses at the gene ends were 2 bases for V and 5 bases for J; bases not matched to a gene: 12. The DNA of the CDR3 is TGTGCCAGCAGCTTAACGGAACTAGCGGGAATTGAACACAATGAGCAGTTCTTC. It is translated as CASSLTELAGIEHNEQFF.

On this clone: The same CDR3 arises from other DNA sequences in this sample as well. The gene calls are TRBV6-5 and TRBJ1-2, with TRBD1 identical over 10 bases. This CDR3 contains 14 residues. J was trimmed by 3 bases and V by 2 bases; bases with no gene match: 0. Germline V gene data show CDR1 as MNHEY and CDR2 as SVGAGI. The CDR3 nucleotides read TGTGCCAGCAGTTACGGGACAGGGGACTATGGCTACACCTTC. Its protein is CASSYGTGDYGYTF.

This chain uses TRBV5-1 with TRBJ2-1, with TRBD1 matching over 7 bases. The length of the CDR3 is 14 residues. Germline V gene lookup returns CDR1 SGHRS and CDR2 YFSETQ. The V segment lost 5 bases and the J segment 0 bases; nucleotides outside the gene matches: 2. CDR3 protein: CASRWDSSYNEQFF. The CDR3, as DNA: TGCGCCAGCAGATGGGACAGCTCCTACAATGAGCAGTTCTTC.

The chain employs TRBV5-1 and TRBJ1-1, with TRBD1 as a possible D gene (5 bases). The CDR3 consists of 14 residues. Germline V lookup: CDR1 SGHRS, CDR2 YFSETQ. Trimming took off 3 bases at V and 3 bases at J, with 12 bases between the two ends. CDR3 region: CASSWFGHDTEAFF. The CDR3 region has the DNA TGCGCCAGCAGCTGGTTTGGACACGACACTGAAGCTTTCTTT.

This chain connects TRBV7-8 to TRBJ1-5, with 9 bases matching TRBD1. Germline V gene data show CDR1 as SGHVS and CDR2 as FQNEAQ. Trimming cost V 5 bases and J 5 bases; bases outside gene matches: 10. The CDR3 has 16 amino acids. In DNA form, the CDR3 reads TGTGCCAGCAGCCTTGCGACAGGGGGTGATCATCAGCCCCAGCATTTT. As protein: CASSLATGGDHQPQHF.

This chain connects TRBV13 to TRBJ2-1, with TRBD1 matching 10 bases. The V gene end was trimmed by 3 bases and the J gene end by 3 bases; junction bases not matched to a gene: 2. The CDR3 is 15 residues long. Germline CDR1 is PRHDT and CDR2 is FYEKMQ (reference sequence). CDR3 loop: CASSLGQGFYNEQFF. The CDR3 DNA follows: TGTGCCAGCAGCTTGGGACAGGGGTTCTACAATGAGCAGTTCTTC.

This clone was seen only a few times. The chain uses TRBV4-1 and TRBJ2-7, with D perhaps TRBD2 (5 bases). This CDR3 is built from 13 residues. CDR1 is MGHRA and CDR2 is YSYEKL in the germline V gene. Trimming removed 5 bases at V and 1 base at J, with 9 bases between. CDR3 region: CASSSSMSYEQYF. Here the CDR3 DNA reads TGCGCCAGCAGCTCTAGCATGTCCTACGAGCAGTACTTC.

The chain has TRBV5-1 and TRBJ2-3; TRBD1 might be the D (5 bases). V lost 4 bases to trimming and J lost 9 bases, with 21 bases between them. The CDR3 sequence is 15 residues long. The V gene's germline CDR1 is SGHRS and CDR2 YFSETQ. This chain's CDR3 is CASSPEFGRQRTQYF. CDR3 DNA: TGCGCCAGCAGCCCTGAGTTCGGTAGACAGCGAACGCAGTATTTT.

The rearrangement uses TRBV13 and TRBJ2-1; 8 nucleotides line up with TRBD2. The CDR3 loop spans 15 amino acids. Germline trimming cut 7 bases from V and 11 bases from J; bases unmatched to any gene: 16. CDR1 PRHDT and CDR2 FYEKMQ come from the germline V gene (reference sequence). The CDR3, as DNA: TGTGCCAGCAACCTAGCGGGCAGGCGGGAAGGCCAGCAGTTCTTC. Its translation: CASNLAGRREGQQFF.

This clone appeared a few times. The gene calls are TRBV27 and TRBJ2-3; 8 bases line up with TRBD2. CDR1 is MNHEY and CDR2 is SMNVEV in the germline V gene (reference sequence). The CDR3 contains 16 residues. V shed 3 bases, J shed 2 bases, and the junction held 7 bases outside the gene matches. The CDR3 DNA reads as TGTGCCAGCAGTTTGTCGGCTAGCGGGTACACAGATACGCAGTATTTT. Its protein is CASSLSASGYTDTQYF.

The V call is TRBV29-1, the J call TRBJ2-2; tentatively, D is TRBD2 (7 bases). The CDR3 sequence is 14 residues long. Germline values: CDR1 SQVTM, CDR2 ANQGSEA. Deletions cut 6 bases from V and 6 bases from J, with 17 bases between. The CDR3 region has the DNA TGCAGCGTCTCCTACGGGGGGCGGGCCGGGGAGCTGTTTTTT. Amino acid sequence: CSVSYGGRAGELFF.

This chain uses TRBV7-9 with TRBJ2-5, with TRBD1 identical over 8 bases. The V gene's germline CDR1 is SEHNR and CDR2 FQNEAQ (reference sequence). This CDR3 spans 15 amino acids. The V gene end was trimmed by 4 bases and the J gene end by 5 bases; junction bases not matched to a gene: 9. The CDR3 spells CASSWHRGDLETQYF. CDR3 nucleotide sequence: TGTGCCAGCAGCTGGCACAGGGGGGATCTGGAGACCCAGTACTTC. The whole variable domain, remainder taken from reference TRBV7-9 and TRBJ2-5, is DTGVSQNPRHKITKRGQNVTFRCDPISEHNRLYWYRQTLGQGPEFLTYFQNEAQLEKSRLLSDRFSAERPKGSFSTLEIQRTEQGDSAMYLCASSWHRGDLETQYFGPGTRLLVL.

The J gene is TRBJ2-7, the V gene TRBV7-3; 9 bases are shared with TRBD1. Trimming at V came to 3 bases and at J to 1 base, leaving 10 bases not matched to a gene. Germline V gene data show CDR1 as SGHTA and CDR2 as FQGTGA. The CDR3 length is 17 residues. Written as DNA, the CDR3 is TGTGCCAGCAGCTTTAGACAGGGGGTCCGATTATCCTACGAGCAGTACTTC. Protein product: CASSFRQGVRLSYEQYF.

The chain combines TRBV20-1 with TRBJ2-5; D not resolved. The germline CDR1 and CDR2 sequences are DFQATT and SNEGSKA (reference sequence). The germline V and J ends were trimmed by 0 bases and 11 bases, with 10 bases remaining between them. The CDR3 runs to 11 residues. The CDR3 bases are TGCAGTGCTAGAGAGGGCAGCTCTCAGTACTTC. The encoded protein is CSAREGSSQYF.

V usage is TRBV6-6 and J usage is TRBJ2-7; D call uncertain. CDR1 MNHNY and CDR2 SVGAGI come from the germline V gene (reference sequence). The length of the CDR3 is 16 residues. V was trimmed by 2 bases and J by 1 base, leaving 15 bases between them. CDR3 nucleotides: TGTGCCAGCAGTTACACTCGGTCGGCGGCTTCCTACGAGCAGTACTTC. Translating gives CASSYTRSAASYEQYF.

This sequence joins TRBV5-1 and TRBJ2-1; TRBD2 might be the D (7 bases). V was shortened by 2 bases and J by 5 bases, with 11 bases between the two germline ends. The CDR3 is 14 residues long. Germline V gives CDR1 SGHRS, CDR2 YFSETQ. The CDR3 DNA is TGCGCCAGCAGCTTCCGGGGGGCCAACAATGAGCAGTTCTTC. Translated: CASSFRGANNEQFF.

The CDR3 protein is CASSLGAGDMNTEAFF. The CDR3 coding sequence is TGTGCCAGCAGCTTGGGAGCAGGCGACATGAACACTGAAGCTTTCTTT. The chain uses TRBV5-6 and TRBJ1-1; no firm D call. Per the germline V gene, CDR1 is SGHDT and CDR2 is YYEEEE. V was clipped by 0 bases and J by 0 bases, with 12 bases between them. CDR3 length: 16 residues.

The rearrangement uses TRBV6-1 and TRBJ2-7; maybe TRBD2 (6 bases). This CDR3 is 14 amino acids long. V was cut by 0 bases and J by 2 bases, with 8 bases left in between. Germline V gene lookup returns CDR1 MNHNS and CDR2 SASEGT. The CDR3 region has the DNA TGTGCCAGCAGTGAAGCCGGGGGAACCTACGAGCAGTACTTC. Protein sequence: CASSEAGGTYEQYF.

The chain employs TRBV28 and TRBJ2-1; 9 positions agree with TRBD1. Trimming removed 4 bases from V and 8 bases from J; junction bases left unmatched: 15. In germline, CDR1 is MDHEN, CDR2 SYDVKM. CDR3 length: 17 amino acids. CDR3 in amino acids: CASSSHQPGTGSDEQFF. The CDR3 nucleotides read TGTGCCAGCAGTTCACACCAACCCGGGACAGGGAGCGATGAGCAGTTCTTC.